This T cell receptor (beta chain) comes out of a study of blood T cell repertoires in COVID-19. Looking at the study overall: There were acute and convalescent COVID-19 samples, and they came from the United States, Italy and Spain. From T cells, B-cell-depleted T cells, or PBMCs came the material, which was cDNA or gDNA.

As originally analysed: Amplification of reference gene primers provided the estimated nucleated cell counts. Generated by immunoSEQ multiplex PCR, the TCRdb table keeps only in-frame clones and is missing some. V, J and clone size are those of that table, while D and trimming were read from the DNA. The repertoire holds some 270,000 clones, with approximately 85% as singletons. Germline V lookup: CDR1 LGHDT, CDR2 YNNKEL (reference sequence). The V and J ends lost 0 bases and 4 bases, in that order; junction bases with no gene match: 5. The CDR3 runs to 16 residues. This sequence joins TRBV3-1 (or the pseudogene TRBV3-2) and TRBJ2-3; 9 nucleotides agree with TRBD2. The source is a woman in her 70s with acute or convalescent COVID-19. The source material was peripheral blood. CDR3 loop: CASSQDLSGGADTQYF. Here the CDR3 DNA reads TGTGCCAGCAGCCAAGACCTTAGCGGGGGTGCAGATACGCAGTATTTT.